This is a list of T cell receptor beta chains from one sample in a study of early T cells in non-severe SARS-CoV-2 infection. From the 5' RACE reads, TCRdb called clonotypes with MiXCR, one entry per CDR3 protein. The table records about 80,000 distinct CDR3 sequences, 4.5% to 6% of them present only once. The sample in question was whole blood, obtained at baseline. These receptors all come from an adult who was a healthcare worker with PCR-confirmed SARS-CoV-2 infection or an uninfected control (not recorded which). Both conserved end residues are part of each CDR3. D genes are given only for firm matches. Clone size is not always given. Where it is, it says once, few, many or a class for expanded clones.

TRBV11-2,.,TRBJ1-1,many,CASSLGANTEVFF,TGTGCCAGCAGCTTAGGGGCGAACACTGAAGTTTTCTTT
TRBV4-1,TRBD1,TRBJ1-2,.,CASSQAGTASYGYTF,TGCGCCAGCAGCCAAGCCGGGACAGCCTCATATGGCTACACCTTC
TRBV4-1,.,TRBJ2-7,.,CASSQVRDGSSYEQYF,TGCGCCAGCAGCCAAGTCCGGGACGGAAGCTCCTACGAGCAGTACTTC
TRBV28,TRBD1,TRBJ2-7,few,CASSSRQGARYF,TGTGCCAGCAGTTCCCGACAGGGGGCACGGTACTTC
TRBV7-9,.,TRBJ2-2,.,CASSSGGTGELFF,TGTGCCAGCAGCTCAGGGGGGACCGGGGAGCTGTTTTTT
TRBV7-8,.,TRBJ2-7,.,CASSLESGFSYEQYF,TGTGCCAGCAGCTTAGAGTCAGGCTTTTCCTACGAGCAGTACTTC
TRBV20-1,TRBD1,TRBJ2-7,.,CSANGQGAYEQYF,TGCAGTGCTAATGGACAGGGGGCTTACGAGCAGTACTTC
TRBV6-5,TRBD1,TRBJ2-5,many,CASGPIQGAVETQYF,TGTGCCAGCGGACCAATCCAGGGGGCGGTGGAGACCCAGTACTTC
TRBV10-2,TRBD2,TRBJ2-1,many,CASSDTSGMGNEQFF,TGCGCCAGCAGTGATACTAGCGGGATGGGTAATGAGCAGTTCTTC
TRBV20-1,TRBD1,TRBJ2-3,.,CSPGTGTTDTQYF,TGCAGCCCCGGGACAGGGACCACAGATACGCAGTATTTT
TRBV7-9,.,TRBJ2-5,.,CASSLGRGTSKETQYF,TGTGCCAGCAGCTTAGGAAGGGGGACCAGTAAAGAGACCCAGTACTTC
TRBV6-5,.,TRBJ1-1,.,CASWRSTEAFF,TGTGCCAGTTGGCGGTCCACTGAAGCTTTCTTT
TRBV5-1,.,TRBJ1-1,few,CASSLGGVRNTEAFF,TGCGCCAGCAGCTTGGGCGGGGTACGGAACACTGAAGCTTTCTTT
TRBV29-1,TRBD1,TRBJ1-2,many,CSANTGDSNYGYTF,TGCAGCGCAAATACGGGGGACAGTAACTATGGCTACACCTTC
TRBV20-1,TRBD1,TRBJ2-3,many,CSAPTGVQANTDTQYF,TGCAGTGCTCCGACAGGGGTCCAAGCGAACACAGATACGCAGTATTTT
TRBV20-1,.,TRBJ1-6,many,CSARDNGGGYNSPLHF,TGCAGTGCTAGAGATAATGGGGGGGGATATAATTCACCCCTCCACTTT
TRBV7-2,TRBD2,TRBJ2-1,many,CASSFLAGPYNEQFF,TGTGCCAGCAGCTTCCTAGCGGGACCCTACAATGAGCAGTTCTTC
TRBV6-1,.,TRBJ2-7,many,CASSEFPLGYEQYF,TGTGCCAGCAGTGAATTCCCCCTGGGATACGAGCAGTACTTC
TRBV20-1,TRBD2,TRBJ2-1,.,CSAPRSSGNNEQFF,TGCAGTGCTCCGAGGTCTAGCGGCAACAATGAGCAGTTCTTC
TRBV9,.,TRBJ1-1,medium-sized,CASSGDGEAFF,TGTGCCAGCAGCGGGGACGGAGAAGCTTTCTTT
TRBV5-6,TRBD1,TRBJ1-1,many,CASGPARDRALVEAFF,TGTGCCAGCGGACCGGCCCGGGACAGGGCCCTCGTTGAAGCTTTCTTT
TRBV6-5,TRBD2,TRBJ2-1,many,CASRQSAGGSYNEQFF,TGTGCCAGCAGACAGTCTGCGGGGGGCTCCTACAATGAGCAGTTCTTC
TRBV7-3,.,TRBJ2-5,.,CASSLTDGETQYF,TGTGCCAGCAGCTTAACAGATGGAGAGACCCAGTACTTC
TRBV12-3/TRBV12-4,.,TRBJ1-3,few,CASRRTGRNTIYF,TGTGCCAGCAGGAGAACAGGGAGAAACACCATATATTTT
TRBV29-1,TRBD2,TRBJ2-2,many,CSVERLAGASGGELFF,TGCAGCGTTGAACGGCTAGCGGGAGCGTCCGGCGGGGAGCTGTTTTTT
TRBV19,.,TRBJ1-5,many,CASSPGTRSNQPQHF,TGTGCCAGTAGTCCCGGGACAAGGAGCAATCAGCCCCAGCATTTT
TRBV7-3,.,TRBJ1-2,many,CASSLTGAGSWSNYGYTF,TGTGCCAGCAGCTTAACCGGGGCAGGGAGTTGGAGCAACTATGGCTACACCTTC
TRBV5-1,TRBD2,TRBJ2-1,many,CASSSGGSGRVNEQFF,TGCGCCAGCAGCTCTGGGGGTAGCGGGAGGGTGAATGAGCAGTTCTTC
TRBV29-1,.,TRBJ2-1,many,CSVETGLTSYNEQFF,TGCAGCGTTGAGACAGGTTTAACCTCCTACAATGAGCAGTTCTTC
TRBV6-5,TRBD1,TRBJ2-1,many,CASTPSRTGPSSYNEQFF,TGTGCCAGCACCCCTTCTCGGACAGGCCCGAGCTCCTACAATGAGCAGTTCTTC
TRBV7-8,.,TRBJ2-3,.,CASSSVGRARTDTQYF,TGTGCCAGCAGCTCCGTGGGGCGGGCCCGCACAGATACGCAGTATTTT
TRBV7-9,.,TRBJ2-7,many,CASSRTGDEQYF,TGTGCCAGCAGCCGTACCGGAGACGAGCAGTACTTC
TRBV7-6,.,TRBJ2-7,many,CASSSQPSYEQYF,TGTGCCAGCAGTTCTCAGCCTAGTTACGAGCAGTACTTC
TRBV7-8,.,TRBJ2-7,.,CASSPRGNEQYF,TGTGCCAGCAGCCCACGGGGGAACGAGCAGTACTTC
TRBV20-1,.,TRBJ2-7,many,CSARGLDGAGTYEQYF,TGCAGTGCTAGAGGGTTAGATGGGGCAGGAACCTACGAGCAGTACTTC
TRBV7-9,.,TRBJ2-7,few,CASSLAQIDYEQYF,TGTGCCAGCAGCTTAGCGCAGATTGATTACGAGCAGTACTTC
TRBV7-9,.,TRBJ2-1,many,CASSSKRTYNEQFF,TGTGCCAGCAGCTCTAAGCGGACCTACAATGAGCAGTTCTTC
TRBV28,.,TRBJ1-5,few,CASSPYGEGNQPQHF,TGTGCCAGCAGCCCCTACGGCGAGGGCAATCAGCCCCAGCATTTT
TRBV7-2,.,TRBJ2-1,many,CASIGVWNAGEQFF,TGTGCCAGCATCGGCGTCTGGAATGCGGGGGAGCAGTTCTTC
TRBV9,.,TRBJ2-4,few,CASSVEAKGPGGIQYF,TGTGCCAGCAGCGTAGAGGCCAAGGGGCCCGGGGGAATTCAGTACTTC
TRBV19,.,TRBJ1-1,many,CASKGQHWVMNTEAFF,TGTGCCAGTAAAGGCCAACATTGGGTTATGAACACTGAAGCTTTCTTT
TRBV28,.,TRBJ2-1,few,CASSPLSPGNEQFF,TGTGCCAGCAGTCCTCTTAGCCCCGGGAATGAGCAGTTCTTC
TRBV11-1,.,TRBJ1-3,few,CASSSQGQPENTIYF,TGTGCCAGCAGCAGCCAAGGCCAGCCTGAAAACACCATATATTTT
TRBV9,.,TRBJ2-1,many,CASSAPKGDYAPLQSYNEQFF,TGTGCCAGCAGCGCCCCGAAGGGGGACTATGCACCCCTTCAAAGCTACAATGAGCAGTTCTTC
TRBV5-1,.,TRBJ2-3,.,CASSLQGSTDTQYF,TGCGCCAGCAGCTTGCAGGGGAGCACAGATACGCAGTATTTT
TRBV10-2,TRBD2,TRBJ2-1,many,CASKILAGGNNEQFF,TGCGCCAGTAAGATACTAGCGGGAGGGAACAATGAGCAGTTCTTC
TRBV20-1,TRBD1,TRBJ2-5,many,CSARAGTGVTETQYF,TGCAGTGCTAGAGCGGGGACAGGGGTTACGGAGACCCAGTACTTC
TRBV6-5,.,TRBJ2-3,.,CASRPGLAADTQYF,TGTGCCAGCAGGCCGGGGCTAGCAGCAGATACGCAGTATTTT
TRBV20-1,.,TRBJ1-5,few,CSARQFGQPQHF,TGCAGTGCTAGACAATTCGGTCAGCCCCAGCATTTT
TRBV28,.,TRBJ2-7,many,CASSNEGTPSYEQYF,TGTGCCAGCAGTAACGAGGGGACACCCTCCTACGAGCAGTACTTC
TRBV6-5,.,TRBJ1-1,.,CASSFEFNTEAFF,TGTGCCAGCAGTTTTGAGTTTAACACTGAAGCTTTCTTT
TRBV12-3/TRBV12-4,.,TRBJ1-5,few,CASSPYRGNQPQHF,TGTGCCAGCAGTCCGTATAGGGGCAATCAGCCCCAGCATTTT
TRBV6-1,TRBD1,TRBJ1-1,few,CASRGTGVYTEVFF,TGTGCCAGCAGGGGGACAGGGGTTTACACTGAAGTTTTCTTT
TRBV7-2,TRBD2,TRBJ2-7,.,CASSFEGGRHRKQYF,TGTGCCAGCAGTTTCGAGGGCGGGAGGCACCGCAAGCAGTACTTC